This TCR beta chain was identified in a study of cytomegalovirus exposure and HLA in healthy donors. Points from the study as a whole: Of the V segments, some could not be distinguished, including TRBV6-2 and TRBV6-3, and were excluded. In an earlier analysis, about 90% or about 30%: the productive usage of most TCR beta V segments. Sequences of the TCR beta chain were said to predict the HLA-A and HLA-B alleles of most subjects accurately.

As regards this clone: Its antigen is unidentified.

This CDR3 has 14 amino acids. The germline V gene encodes CDR1 SQVTM and CDR2 ANQGSEA. V was pared by 5 bases and J by 5 bases, with 18 bases between. In the PCR, 60 Vbeta and 13 Jbeta primers were used. Per the original data handling: Later, tens of millions of unique TCR beta chains were counted in an analysis, and approximately 9.9 million of them were shared. Produced via immunoSEQ multiplex PCR; TCRdb's table is partial and in-frame only. V and J calls and clone size are given by that table; D and trimming were obtained from the DNA. Altogether approximately 250,000 clones are present, around four fifths being singletons, with the ten largest covering about 0.5%.

J is TRBJ1-1 and V is TRBV29-1, with D unresolved. This clonotype was obtained from a boy aged 5-17 years in good health and CMV-seronegative. Specimen: PBMCs. CDR3: CSVHTPERGTEAFF. As DNA, the CDR3 is TGCAGCGTTCATACCCCTGAGCGGGGAACTGAAGCTTTCTTT.